This T cell receptor beta chain emerged from a study of identical twins. Study-wide results and caveats: Models, which agreed with sharing between unrelated individuals, nonetheless underestimated the out-of-frame TCR alpha sharing seen in monozygotic twins.

This clonotype was observed a few times. Its matching antigen is unknown. Looked up from germline, CDR1 is DFQATT and CDR2 is SNEGSKA (reference sequence). The CDR3 has 15 residues. V dropped 6 bases and J dropped 5 bases, with 21 bases sitting between them. A single record per CDR3 protein comes from TCRdb applying MiXCR to the 5' RACE reads. Of around 650,000 distinct CDR3 sequences listed, about 7.6% are singletons. This sample was shared with a second study, whose subject was yellow fever vaccine responses in identical twins.

The gene calls are TRBV20-1 and TRBJ2-3, with D possibly being TRBD1 or TRBD2 (5 bases each). Source material: PBMCs. This sequence was found in a woman between 18 and 29 years old in good health. CDR3: CSAKAGLAAKDTQYF. Written as DNA, the CDR3 is TGCAGTGCCAAAGCAGGGCTAGCTGCGAAAGATACGCAGTATTTT.